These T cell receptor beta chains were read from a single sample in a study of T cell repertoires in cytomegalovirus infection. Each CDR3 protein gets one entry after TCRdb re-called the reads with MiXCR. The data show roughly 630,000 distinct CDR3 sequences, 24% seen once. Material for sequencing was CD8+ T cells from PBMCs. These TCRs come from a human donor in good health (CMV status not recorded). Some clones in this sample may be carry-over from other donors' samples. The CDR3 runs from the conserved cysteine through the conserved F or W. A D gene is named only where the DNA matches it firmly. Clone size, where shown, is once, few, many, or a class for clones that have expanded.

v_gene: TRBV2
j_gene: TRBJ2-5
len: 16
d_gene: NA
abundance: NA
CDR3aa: CASSEPYSGEMETQYF
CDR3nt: TGTGCCAGCAGTGAACCGTATTCGGGGGAGATGGAGACCCAGTACTTC

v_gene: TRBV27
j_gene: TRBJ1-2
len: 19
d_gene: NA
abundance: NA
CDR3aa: CASSFFPAIGSPSIYGYTF
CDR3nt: TGTGCCAGCAGTTTTTTTCCCGCCATCGGTAGTCCATCCATCTATGGCTACACCTTC

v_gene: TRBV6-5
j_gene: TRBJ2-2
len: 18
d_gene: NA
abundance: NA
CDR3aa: CASSYTNGNLLDTGELFF
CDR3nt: TGTGCCAGCAGTTACACTAACGGGAATCTGCTCGACACCGGGGAGCTGTTTTTT

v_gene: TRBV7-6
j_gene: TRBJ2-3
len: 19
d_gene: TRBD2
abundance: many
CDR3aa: CASSLEKGTSGDGTDTQYF
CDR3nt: TGTGCCAGCAGCTTAGAGAAAGGAACTAGCGGGGACGGCACAGATACGCAGTATTTT

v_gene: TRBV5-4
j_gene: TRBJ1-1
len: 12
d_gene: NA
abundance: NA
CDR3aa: CASSLWATEAFF
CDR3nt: TGTGCCAGCAGCTTGTGGGCCACTGAAGCTTTCTTT

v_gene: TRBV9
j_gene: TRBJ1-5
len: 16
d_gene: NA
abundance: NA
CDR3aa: CASNGDDGVGNQPQHF
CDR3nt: TGTGCCAGCAACGGGGACGACGGGGTTGGCAATCAGCCCCAGCATTTT

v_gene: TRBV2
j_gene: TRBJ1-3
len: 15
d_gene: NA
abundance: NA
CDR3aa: CASSDPGTSGNTIYF
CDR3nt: TGTGCCAGCAGTGACCCGGGGACCTCTGGAAACACCATATATTTT

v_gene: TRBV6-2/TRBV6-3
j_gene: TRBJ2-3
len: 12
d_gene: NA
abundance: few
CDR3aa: CASSYEAFTQYF
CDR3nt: TGTGCCAGCAGTTACGAAGCGTTCACGCAGTATTTT

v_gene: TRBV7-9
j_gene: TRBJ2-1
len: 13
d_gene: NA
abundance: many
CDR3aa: CASSLAQGIEQFF
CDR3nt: TGTGCCAGCAGCTTAGCGCAAGGGATTGAGCAGTTCTTC

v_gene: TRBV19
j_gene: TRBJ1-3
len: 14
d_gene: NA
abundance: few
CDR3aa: CASSGVTSGNTIYF
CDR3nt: TGTGCCAGCTCAGGGGTTACCTCTGGAAACACCATATATTTT

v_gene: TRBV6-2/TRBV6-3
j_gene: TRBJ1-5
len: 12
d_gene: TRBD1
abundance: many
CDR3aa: CASRQGSQPQHF
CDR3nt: TGTGCCAGCCGACAGGGAAGTCAGCCCCAGCATTTT

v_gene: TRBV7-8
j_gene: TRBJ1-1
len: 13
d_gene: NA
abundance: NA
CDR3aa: CASSFDRYPEAFF
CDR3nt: TGTGCCAGCAGCTTTGACAGATATCCTGAAGCTTTCTTT

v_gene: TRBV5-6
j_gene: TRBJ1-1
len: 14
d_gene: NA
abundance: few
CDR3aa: CASTLWGSNTEAFF
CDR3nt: TGTGCCAGCACCCTCTGGGGGTCAAACACTGAAGCTTTCTTT

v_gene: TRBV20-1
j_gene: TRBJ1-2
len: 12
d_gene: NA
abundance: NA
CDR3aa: CSAETVYRGYTF
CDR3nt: TGCAGTGCTGAGACCGTCTACAGAGGCTACACCTTC

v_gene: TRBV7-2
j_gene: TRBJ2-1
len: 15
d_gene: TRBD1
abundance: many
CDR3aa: CASRTTGTADNEQFF
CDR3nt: TGTGCCAGCAGGACAACCGGGACAGCCGACAATGAGCAGTTCTTC

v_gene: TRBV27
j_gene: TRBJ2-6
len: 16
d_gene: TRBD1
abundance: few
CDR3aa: CASTETGPSGANVLTF
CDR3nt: TGTGCCAGCACTGAGACAGGGCCCTCTGGGGCCAACGTCCTGACTTTC

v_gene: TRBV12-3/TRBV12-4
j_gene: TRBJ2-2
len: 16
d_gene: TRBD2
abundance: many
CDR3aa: CASSPSGGVNTGELFF
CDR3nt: TGTGCCAGCAGTCCCTCGGGGGGGGTTAACACCGGGGAGCTGTTTTTT

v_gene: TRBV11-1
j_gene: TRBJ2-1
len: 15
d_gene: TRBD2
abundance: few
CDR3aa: CASGPGTSGYNEQFF
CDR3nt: TGTGCCAGCGGACCCGGGACTAGTGGCTACAATGAGCAGTTCTTC

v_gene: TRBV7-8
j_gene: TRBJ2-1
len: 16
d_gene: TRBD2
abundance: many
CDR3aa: CASSLPGSGGPKEQFF
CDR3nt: TGTGCCAGCAGCCTCCCGGGTAGCGGGGGGCCTAAAGAGCAGTTCTTC

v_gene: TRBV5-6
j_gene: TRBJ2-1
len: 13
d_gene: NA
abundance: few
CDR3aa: CASTEGSYNEQFF
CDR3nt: TGTGCCAGCACGGAAGGCTCCTACAATGAGCAGTTCTTC

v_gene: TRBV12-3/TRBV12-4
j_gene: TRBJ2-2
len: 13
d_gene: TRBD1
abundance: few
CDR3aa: CAVGQGNTGELFF
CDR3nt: TGTGCTGTGGGACAGGGGAACACCGGGGAGCTGTTTTTT

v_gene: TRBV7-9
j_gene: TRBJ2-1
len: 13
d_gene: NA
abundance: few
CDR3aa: CASSPEDLNEQFF
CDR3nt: TGTGCCAGCAGCCCGGAGGACTTGAATGAGCAGTTCTTC

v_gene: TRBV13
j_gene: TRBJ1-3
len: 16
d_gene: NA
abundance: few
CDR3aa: CASSPRGGSSGNTIYF
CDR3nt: TGTGCCAGCAGCCCCCGAGGAGGGAGCTCTGGAAACACCATATATTTT

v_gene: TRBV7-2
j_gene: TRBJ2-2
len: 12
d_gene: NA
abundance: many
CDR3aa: CASISYLGELFF
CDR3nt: TGTGCCAGTATCTCATACCTCGGGGAGCTGTTTTTT

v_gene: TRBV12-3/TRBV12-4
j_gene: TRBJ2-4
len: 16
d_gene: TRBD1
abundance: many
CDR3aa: CASSPAGTGDVNIQYF
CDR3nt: TGTGCCAGCAGTCCCGCCGGGACAGGGGATGTGAACATTCAGTACTTC

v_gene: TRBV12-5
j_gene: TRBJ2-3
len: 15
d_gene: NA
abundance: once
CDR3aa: CASGLTGLGTDTQYF
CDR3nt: TGTGCTAGTGGTTTGACGGGCCTGGGCACAGATACGCAGTATTTT

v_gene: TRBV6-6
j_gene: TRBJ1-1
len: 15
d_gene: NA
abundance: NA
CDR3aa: CASSLGLNMNTEAFF
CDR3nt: TGTGCCAGCTCCTTGGGGCTAAATATGAACACTGAAGCTTTCTTT

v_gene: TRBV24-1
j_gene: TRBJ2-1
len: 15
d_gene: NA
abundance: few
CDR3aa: CATRAQQSSYNEQFF
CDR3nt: TGTGCCACCAGAGCACAACAGAGCTCCTACAATGAGCAGTTCTTC

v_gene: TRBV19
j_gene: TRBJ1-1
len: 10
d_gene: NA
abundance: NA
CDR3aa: CASFNTEAFF
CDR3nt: TGTGCCAGTTTCAACACTGAAGCTTTCTTT

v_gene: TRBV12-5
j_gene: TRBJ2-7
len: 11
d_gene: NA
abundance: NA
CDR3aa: CGSGRGHEQYF
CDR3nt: TGTGGTAGTGGTCGGGGCCACGAGCAGTACTTC

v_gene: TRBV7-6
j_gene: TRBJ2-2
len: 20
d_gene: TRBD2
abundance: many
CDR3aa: CASSALPGLATGLNTGELFF
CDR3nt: TGTGCCAGCAGCGCACTTCCGGGACTAGCGACGGGACTGAACACCGGGGAGCTGTTTTTT

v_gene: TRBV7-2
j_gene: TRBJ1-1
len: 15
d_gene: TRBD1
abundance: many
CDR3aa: CASSLADRGGTEAFF
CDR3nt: TGTGCCAGCAGCTTAGCGGACAGGGGAGGGACTGAAGCTTTCTTT

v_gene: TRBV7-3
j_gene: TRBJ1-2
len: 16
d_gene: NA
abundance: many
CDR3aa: CASSLIRRQGSHGYTF
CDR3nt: TGTGCCAGCAGCTTAATCAGGCGGCAGGGAAGCCATGGCTACACCTTC

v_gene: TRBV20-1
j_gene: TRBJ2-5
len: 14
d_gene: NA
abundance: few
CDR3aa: CSARGELVMETQYF
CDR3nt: TGCAGTGCTAGAGGGGAATTAGTTATGGAGACCCAGTACTTC

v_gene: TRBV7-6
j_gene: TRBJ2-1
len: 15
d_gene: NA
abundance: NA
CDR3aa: CASSLRRDSYNEQFF
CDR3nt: TGTGCCAGCAGCTTAAGGCGGGACTCCTACAATGAGCAGTTCTTC

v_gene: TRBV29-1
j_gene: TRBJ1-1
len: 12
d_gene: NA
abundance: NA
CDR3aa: CSSVWMNTEAFF
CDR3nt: TGCAGCTCCGTCTGGATGAACACTGAAGCTTTCTTT

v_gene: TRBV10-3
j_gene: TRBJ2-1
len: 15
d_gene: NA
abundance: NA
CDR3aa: CAISDGVKVYNEQFF
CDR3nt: TGTGCCATCAGTGACGGGGTCAAGGTTTACAATGAGCAGTTCTTC

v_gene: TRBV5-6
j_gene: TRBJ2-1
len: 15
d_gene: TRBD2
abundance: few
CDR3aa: CASSYRREGYNEQFF
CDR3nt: TGTGCCAGCAGCTATAGAAGGGAGGGCTACAATGAGCAGTTCTTC

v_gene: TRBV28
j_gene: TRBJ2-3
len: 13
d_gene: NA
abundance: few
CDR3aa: CASSYSTGKMQYF
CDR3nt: TGTGCCAGCAGTTATTCCACAGGGAAGATGCAGTATTTT

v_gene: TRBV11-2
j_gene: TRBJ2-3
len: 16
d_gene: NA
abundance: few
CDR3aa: CASSFFGGPYTDTQYF
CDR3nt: TGTGCCAGCAGCTTCTTCGGGGGCCCCTACACAGATACGCAGTATTTT

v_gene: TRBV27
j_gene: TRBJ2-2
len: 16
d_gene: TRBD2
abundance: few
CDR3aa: CASRGMFTGGNGELFF
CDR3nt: TGTGCCAGCAGGGGAATGTTTACGGGGGGTAACGGGGAGCTGTTTTTT

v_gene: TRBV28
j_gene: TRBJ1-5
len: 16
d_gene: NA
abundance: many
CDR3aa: CASSTDSRGSNQPQHF
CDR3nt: TGTGCCAGCAGCACGGACAGTCGAGGTAGCAATCAGCCCCAGCATTTT